Below are 24 T cell receptor beta chains sequenced from a single sample in a study of T cells after yellow fever vaccination. Via MiXCR, TCRdb re-called the 5' RACE reads, giving one row per CDR3 protein. In the table there are 300,000 to 350,000 distinct CDR3 sequences, over 3.5% of which are singletons. The source was PBMCs, collected 15 days after the yellow fever booster vaccination. These receptors were collected from a young man who received the YFV17D yellow fever vaccine.

The V gene is TRBV6-6, the J gene TRBJ2-6, with D unresolved. V dropped 8 bases and J dropped 3 bases, with 20 bases sitting between them. CDR1 MNHNY and CDR2 SVGAGI come from the germline V gene (reference sequence). This CDR3 contains 17 residues. The CDR3 is CASGWIAGARGANVLTF. The CDR3 DNA follows: TGTGCCAGCGGTTGGATAGCAGGCGCTCGTGGGGCCAACGTCCTGACTTTC.

This clonotype has just a few counts. The chain carries TRBV7-6 and TRBJ2-5; weak D call: TRBD2 (6 bases). CDR1 is SGHVS and CDR2 is FNYEAQ in the germline V gene. Trimming shortened V by 3 bases and J by 5 bases, and 16 bases separated the two germline ends. The CDR3 has 15 amino acids. The CDR3 loop reads CASSLRDSLVETQYF. For the CDR3, the DNA is TGTGCCAGCAGCTTGAGGGACTCACTTGTGGAGACCCAGTACTTC.

The V call is TRBV7-9, the J call TRBJ2-2, with 7 nucleotides matching TRBD2. The CDR3 runs to 15 residues. Trimming at V came to 7 bases and at J to 0 bases, leaving 5 bases not matched to a gene. Germline lookup yields CDR1 SEHNR and CDR2 FQNEAQ (reference sequence). The CDR3 DNA reads as TGTGCCAGCAACCCGGGACTAACGAACACCGGGGAGCTGTTTTTT. Translating gives CASNPGLTNTGELFF.

This clonotype was counted at least ten times. The V call is TRBV20-1, the J call TRBJ2-7; 10 bases align to TRBD2. This CDR3 spans 17 amino acids. Per germline, CDR1 DFQATT and CDR2 SNEGSKA (reference sequence). V trimming: 4 bases; J trimming: 0 bases; junction bases outside the gene matches: 12. The CDR3 here is CSANVLAGAKSSYEQYF. The CDR3 nucleotides are TGCAGTGCTAACGTTCTAGCGGGGGCCAAAAGCTCCTACGAGCAGTACTTC.

This clonotype showed up just a few times. The chain has TRBV28 and TRBJ2-7; 14 nucleotides line up with TRBD2. CDR1 and CDR2 (germline): MDHEN, SYDVKM. Trimming at V came to 6 bases and at J to 0 bases, leaving 4 bases not matched to a gene. The CDR3 totals 16 residues. CDR3 coding DNA: TGTGCCAGCAGGAAAGGGACTAGCGGGAGCTCCTACGAGCAGTACGTC. This encodes CASRKGTSGSSYEQYV.

This clonotype was seen a handful of times. This chain joins TRBV12-3 or TRBV12-4 and TRBJ1-2, with 8 positions matching TRBD1. There are 14 residues in the CDR3. V lost 3 bases, J lost 4 bases, and 4 bases stayed unmatched. CDR3 sequence (DNA): TGTGCCAGCAGTTTCGGACAGGGCCCCTATGGCTACACCTTC. It codes for CASSFGQGPYGYTF.

This clonotype came up many times. The chain employs TRBV7-9 and TRBJ2-2; 7 positions agree with TRBD1. Unmatched junction bases numbered 6, after V lost 5 bases and J lost 6 bases. The CDR3 is made up of 14 amino acids. Germline CDR1 reads SEHNR; CDR2 reads FQNEAQ (reference sequence). In DNA form, the CDR3 reads TGTGCCAGCAGCGCTACAGGGGATGCCGGGGAGCTGTTTTTT. Protein sequence: CASSATGDAGELFF.

This clonotype was seen a few times. This chain connects TRBV30 to TRBJ2-7, with D hard to call. The CDR3 has 14 amino acids. The V gene lost 0 bases and the J gene lost 2 bases, with 11 bases spanning the gap. CDR1 and CDR2 from the germline V gene are GTSNPN and SVGIG (reference sequence). The CDR3 DNA reads TGTGCCTGGAGTGTACGACGGTTCGCCTACGAGCAGTACTTC. This gives the protein CAWSVRRFAYEQYF. Full variable domain (missing parts from reference TRBV30 and TRBJ2-7): SQTIHQWPATLVQPVGSPLSLECTVEGTSNPNLYWYRQAAGRGLQLLFYSVGIGQISSEVPQNLSASRPQDRQFILSSKKLLLSDSGFYLCAWSVRRFAYEQYFGPGTRLTVT.

In this sample, this clonotype turned up many times. The chain links TRBV27 to TRBJ1-1; tentatively, D is TRBD1 (6 bases). This CDR3 has 14 amino acids. CDR1 is MNHEY and CDR2 is SMNVEV in the germline V gene (reference sequence). V lost 7 bases, J lost 5 bases, and 17 bases lay in between. In DNA, the CDR3 is TGTGCCAGCAACCAATGGGGGGGCAAGACTGAAGCTTTCTTT. Protein product: CASNQWGGKTEAFF.

This clonotype was observed many times. This chain connects TRBV10-3 to TRBJ2-3; weak D call: TRBD1 (6 bases). Germline lookup yields CDR1 ENHRY and CDR2 SYGVKD. V lost 9 bases to trimming and J lost 3 bases, with 13 bases between them. This CDR3 comprises 13 residues. CDR3 protein: CAISQGGTDTQYF. CDR3 nucleotides: TGTGCCATTTCCCAAGGGGGAACAGATACGCAGTATTTT.

V and J are TRBV9 and TRBJ2-3; no clear D. CDR3 length: 15 residues. Per the germline V gene, CDR1 is SGDLS and CDR2 is YYNGEE. Trimming stripped 0 bases from V and 1 base from J, with 9 bases between. CDR3 loop: CASSVGGSGTDTQYF. The CDR3 DNA follows: TGTGCCAGCAGCGTAGGGGGATCGGGCACAGATACGCAGTATTTT.

This clonotype has a count of ten or more. V gene TRBV6-2 or TRBV6-3 combines with J gene TRBJ1-6; D is unclear. V lost 11 bases, J lost 5 bases, and 13 bases lay in between. From germline, CDR1 is MNHEY and CDR2 SVGEGT. The length of the CDR3 is 13 residues. Here the CDR3 DNA reads TGTGCCCTGCGATTCACGAATAATTCACCCCTCCACTTT. The encoded protein is CALRFTNNSPLHF.

Many counts were recorded for this clonotype. The chain couples TRBV6-5 to TRBJ2-2, with D uncertain. Germline V CDR1 and CDR2: MNHEY, SVGAGI. The ends were cut back, 7 bases at V and 3 bases at J, with 6 bases in the middle. The CDR3 has 12 amino acids. The CDR3 nucleotides are TGTGCCAGCACCGGTTACACCGGGGAGCTGTTTTTT. It translates to CASTGYTGELFF.

This clonotype was seen a handful of times. The gene calls are TRBV7-8 and TRBJ2-1; no clear D. Trimming stripped 3 bases from V and 0 bases from J, with 9 bases between. The CDR3 is made up of 15 amino acids. Germline V gives CDR1 SGHVS, CDR2 FQNEAQ. The CDR3, as DNA: TGTGCCAGCAGCTTGTCGATAGTCTCCTACAATGAGCAGTTCTTC. This sequence encodes CASSLSIVSYNEQFF.

The chain recombines TRBV20-1 with TRBJ1-5; D remains ambiguous. The V end was cut by 2 bases, the J end by 3 bases, with 8 bases between. CDR1 and CDR2 (germline): DFQATT, SNEGSKA (reference sequence). This CDR3 spans 13 amino acids. The CDR3 region has the DNA TGCAGTGCTAGAAATCCTTACAATCAGCCCCAGCATTTT. Its protein is CSARNPYNQPQHF.

Many counts were recorded for this clonotype. The chain combines TRBV5-1 with TRBJ1-1; a weak D match, TRBD1 (5 bases). V shed 4 bases and J shed 3 bases, with 13 bases lying between them. Germline loops: CDR1 SGHRS, CDR2 YFSETQ. The CDR3 has 14 amino acids. CDR3 DNA sequence: TGCGCCAGCAGCCTGCAGGGAGAGGACACTGAAGCTTTCTTT. Its protein is CASSLQGEDTEAFF.

At least ten counts were recorded for this clonotype. The chain has TRBV12-3 or TRBV12-4 and TRBJ2-1; TRBD2 agrees at 9 bases. The CDR3 has 14 amino acids. Trimming took 3 bases from V and 8 from J; bases not matched to a gene: 5. The CDR3 DNA sequence: TGTGCCAGCAGTTTGGGCGGGGGGGCCTATGAGCAGTTCTTC. It translates to CASSLGGGAYEQFF.

This clonotype was recorded many times. The chain uses TRBV4-3 and TRBJ2-3; 13 nucleotides agree with TRBD2. Germline V gene sequence: CDR1 LGHNA, CDR2 YSLEER. With V trimmed by 4 bases and J by 4 bases, 5 bases remained unmatched. The length of the CDR3 is 16 residues. CDR3 amino acids: CASSLSLAGGPDTQYF. In DNA, the CDR3 is TGCGCCAGCAGCCTATCACTAGCGGGGGGGCCAGATACGCAGTATTTT.

The sample holds many counts of this clonotype. The chain couples TRBV7-8 to TRBJ2-7; D is uncertain. The CDR3 extends over 14 amino acids. The V end was cut by 1 base, the J end by 1 base, with 8 bases between. Germline V gene lookup returns CDR1 SGHVS and CDR2 FQNEAQ. This chain's CDR3 is CASSLDWGSYEQYF. The CDR3 DNA sequence: TGTGCCAGCAGCTTAGATTGGGGTTCCTACGAGCAGTACTTC.

This clonotype was observed many times. The V gene is TRBV9, the J gene TRBJ1-2; 7 bases are a match to TRBD1. CDR1 SGDLS and CDR2 YYNGEE come from the germline V gene. The CDR3 totals 13 residues. The J segment lost 8 bases and the V segment lost 3 bases, leaving 7 bases of the junction unmatched. For the CDR3, the DNA is TGTGCCAGCAGCGCCCAACAGGGGACGGGCTACACCTTC. It yields the protein CASSAQQGTGYTF.

This clonotype was observed at least ten times. V gene TRBV11-2 combines with J gene TRBJ2-5, with 8 bases matching TRBD2. V lost 3 bases to trimming and J lost 4 bases; unmatched junction nucleotides: 7. The V gene's germline CDR1 is SGHAT and CDR2 FQNNGV. The CDR3 sequence is 15 residues long. CDR3 nucleotide sequence: TGTGCCAGCAGCTTCGGGACTAGTTTGTCAGAGACCCAGTACTTC. Residues: CASSFGTSLSETQYF.

The V gene is TRBV4-1, the J gene TRBJ1-1, with D unresolved. Germline V lookup: CDR1 MGHRA, CDR2 YSYEKL. V dropped 3 bases and J dropped 0 bases, with 11 bases sitting between them. The CDR3 length is 15 residues. CDR3 bases: TGCGCCAGCAGCCAGCCCTTCGGAATGAACACTGAAGCTTTCTTT. Amino acids: CASSQPFGMNTEAFF.

This clonotype was recorded many times. This rearrangement joins TRBV7-2 to TRBJ2-2, with 8 bases fitting TRBD1. Germline V gene data show CDR1 as SGHTA and CDR2 as FQGNSA. The CDR3 covers 15 residues. Trimming cost V 5 bases and J 0 bases; bases outside gene matches: 2. The CDR3 loop is CASSPRGPNTGELFF. The CDR3, as DNA: TGTGCCAGCAGCCCCAGGGGGCCGAACACCGGGGAGCTGTTTTTT.

This clonotype appeared a few times. The V gene is TRBV28, the J gene TRBJ2-2; tentative D call: TRBD1 (5 bases). Trimming pared 5 bases from V and 8 bases from J, leaving 21 bases between. CDR1 is MDHEN and CDR2 is SYDVKM in the germline V gene. The CDR3 loop spans 16 amino acids. The CDR3 DNA follows: TGTGCCAGCAGTGCCCCCGGACACCAAAGATCGGGGGAGCTGTTTTTT. Translation gives CASSAPGHQRSGELFF.